One and the same sample provided the 28 T cell receptor beta chains below, sequenced in a study of blood T cell dynamics during melanoma immunotherapy. Here immunoSEQ multiplex PCR was the method, and the copy in TCRdb shows in-frame clones only, minus some. Of 6,500 to 7,000 clones listed, around four fifths are singletons. Time point of the sample: pre-treatment baseline. This material consisted of blood, taken from a patient treated with checkpoint blockade. Receptors originate from a human donor with melanoma. Some clones in this sample may be carry-over from other donors' samples.

The rearrangement joins TRBV27 to TRBJ1-6; possibly TRBD1 for D (6 bases). Germline CDR1 is MNHEY and CDR2 is SMNVEV (reference sequence). Trimming removed 3 bases from V and 8 bases from J, with 17 bases in between. The CDR3 has 16 residues. The CDR3 DNA reads as TGTGCCAGCAGTTTCCTAGGGGGGTTAAGAGATTCACCCCTCCACTTT. Its protein is CASSFLGGLRDSPLHF.

V is TRBV27 and J is TRBJ2-2, with 7 bases matching TRBD1. Per germline, CDR1 MNHEY and CDR2 SMNVEV (reference sequence). Trimming removed 7 bases from V and 5 bases from J; junction bases left unmatched: 10. This CDR3 has 15 amino acids. DNA for the CDR3: TGTGCCAGCAACCCAGTAAACAGGGGAACCGGGGAGCTGTTTTTT. It specifies CASNPVNRGTGELFF.

The chain joins TRBV28 to TRBJ1-1, with no clear D. CDR1 is MDHEN and CDR2 is SYDVKM in the germline V gene. The CDR3 sequence is 13 residues long. V lost 8 bases and J lost 5, with 15 bases in between. The CDR3: CASGLYSRTEAFF. The DNA of the CDR3 is TGTGCCAGCGGACTCTACAGTAGGACTGAAGCTTTCTTT.

The rearrangement joins TRBV27 to TRBJ2-7; TRBD2 matches at 7 bases. The CDR3 loop spans 15 amino acids. V dropped 6 bases and J dropped 0; count of bases not matched to a gene: 8. Germline loops: CDR1 MNHEY, CDR2 SMNVEV (reference sequence). In nucleotides, the CDR3 is TGTGCCAGCAGACCCCGGGGGGAAAGCTCCTACGAGCAGTACTTC. As protein: CASRPRGESSYEQYF.

The chain combines TRBV5-1 with TRBJ2-5; a weak D match, TRBD1 (5 bases). V shed 5 bases and J shed 5 bases, with 10 bases lying between them. Germline V gene data show CDR1 as SGHRS and CDR2 as YFSETQ. This CDR3 is 12 amino acids long. In nucleotides, the CDR3 is TGCGCCAGCAGTTCAGGGTGGGAGACCCAGTACTTC. Amino acids: CASSSGWETQYF.

V is TRBV27 and J is TRBJ2-1; 14 bases fit TRBD2. The J segment lost 8 bases and the V segment lost 5 bases, leaving 5 bases of the junction unmatched. Germline CDR1 MNHEY, CDR2 SMNVEV (reference sequence). The CDR3 is 15 residues long. This CDR3 is CASSRLAGGHHEQFF. The DNA for the CDR3 is TGTGCCAGCAGTCGACTAGCGGGGGGGCATCATGAGCAGTTCTTC.

J is TRBJ2-1 and V is TRBV19; a weak D match, TRBD1 (5 bases). Germline loops: CDR1 LNHDA, CDR2 SQIVND (reference sequence). V lost 6 bases, J lost 7 bases, and 16 bases lay in between. There are 14 residues in the CDR3. The CDR3 coding sequence is TGTGCCAGTAGCCCCAGGGCAGGGCGGAATGAGCAGTTCTTC. It translates to CASSPRAGRNEQFF.

The rearrangement joins TRBV28 to TRBJ2-5; D is unclear. The DNA matches TRBJ2-7 better at its end, which makes the J call doubtful. This CDR3 region has 11 residues. Germline V gives CDR1 MDHEN, CDR2 SYDVKM. The CDR3 loop is CASSAPYEQYF. The CDR3 DNA sequence: TGTGCCAGCAGTGCCCCCTACGAGCAGTACTTC.

This chain connects TRBV10-2 to TRBJ1-1, with D possibly TRBD1 on 6 matching bases. Germline V lookup: CDR1 WSHSY, CDR2 SAAADI. The germline V and J ends were trimmed by 2 bases and 1 base, with 11 bases remaining between them. This CDR3 is built from 15 residues. The CDR3 nucleotides read TGCGCCAGCAGTGAGCAACAGGGTCGGAACACTGAAGCTTTCTTT. It yields the protein CASSEQQGRNTEAFF.

This clone has only one observation. This chain uses TRBV18 with TRBJ1-3; 9 nucleotides align to TRBD1. V shed 0 bases and J 8 bases; nucleotides not matched to a gene: 5. Germline lookup yields CDR1 KGHSH and CDR2 LQKENI. The CDR3 runs to 15 residues. The CDR3 region has the DNA TGTGCCAGCTCACCACCTGGGACAGGGACGCACACCATATATTTT. Translation: CASSPPGTGTHTIYF.

The genes are TRBV7-3 and TRBJ2-1; 7 bases map to TRBD2. The ends lost 5 bases at V and 2 bases at J; junction bases unmatched: 9. CDR1 is SGHTA, CDR2 FQGTGA, per germline. The CDR3 sequence is 16 residues long. CDR3 loop: CASSIPLGRAYNEQFF. The CDR3, as DNA: TGTGCCAGCAGCATACCCCTAGGGAGGGCCTACAATGAGCAGTTCTTC.

The rearrangement uses TRBV28 and TRBJ2-3; 9 positions agree with TRBD2. J gave up 3 bases and V 3 bases, and 7 bases lay outside the gene matches. This CDR3 contains 16 residues. Germline V CDR1 and CDR2: MDHEN, SYDVKM. The CDR3: CASSLILRGGTDTQYF. CDR3 nucleotide sequence: TGTGCCAGCAGTTTGATCTTGCGGGGGGGAACAGATACGCAGTATTTT.

The chain is built from TRBV6-1 and TRBJ1-5; D is uncertain. The CDR3 has 13 amino acids. The V gene lost 4 bases and the J gene lost 6 bases, with 10 bases spanning the gap. CDR1 is MNHNS, CDR2 SASEGT, per germline. The CDR3 DNA sequence: TGTGCCAGCAGTGCCACGGGGATTCAGCCCCAGCATTTT. Encoded protein: CASSATGIQPQHF.

The J gene is TRBJ2-2, the V gene TRBV9; perhaps TRBD1 as D (5 bases). V was pared by 2 bases and J by 6 bases, with 8 bases between. The CDR3 is 13 amino acids. The germline CDR1 and CDR2 sequences are SGDLS and YYNGEE. CDR3 coding DNA: TGTGCCAGCAGCGTCGTAGGGGCCGGGGAGCTGTTTTTT. It specifies CASSVVGAGELFF.

This rearrangement joins TRBV5-1 to TRBJ2-5; 7 nucleotides match TRBD2. Germline trimming cut 3 bases from V and 1 base from J; bases unmatched to any gene: 3. This CDR3 contains 14 residues. Germline V gene lookup returns CDR1 SGHRS and CDR2 YFSETQ. The CDR3 here is CASSSGGTQETQYF. Written as DNA, the CDR3 is TGCGCCAGCAGCTCCGGGGGGACCCAAGAGACCCAGTACTTC.

The chain employs TRBV5-5 and TRBJ1-1, with D hard to call. The germline V and J ends were trimmed by 4 bases and 1 base, with 8 bases remaining between them. Germline values: CDR1 SGHKS, CDR2 YYEKEE (reference sequence). The CDR3 runs 13 residues. CDR3 residues: CASSPDWNTEAFF. CDR3 nucleotides: TGTGCCAGCAGCCCGGACTGGAACACTGAAGCTTTCTTT.

The chain has TRBV19 and TRBJ2-3; 10 bases are shared with TRBD2. Germline V gene lookup returns CDR1 LNHDA and CDR2 SQIVND (reference sequence). The trim removed 4 bases at V and 5 bases at J, leaving 9 bases unmatched. The CDR3 spans 16 residues. The CDR3 coding sequence is TGTGCCAGTAGTACCCCGACACTAGCGGGAAGAGATACGCAGTATTTT. This gives the protein CASSTPTLAGRDTQYF.

This rearrangement joins TRBV29-1 to TRBJ2-3, with TRBD2 matching over 15 bases. V lost 6 bases and J lost 4; bases outside the gene matches: 5. This CDR3 spans 15 amino acids. CDR1 is SQVTM, CDR2 ANQGSEA, per germline. The DNA for the CDR3 is TGCAGCGTGGCGAGGACTAGCGGGGGGGCAGATACGCAGTATTTT. Protein product: CSVARTSGGADTQYF.

V and J are TRBV5-6 and TRBJ1-1; TRBD1 might be the D (5 bases). Trimming removed 1 base at V and 1 base at J, with 11 bases between. The CDR3 has 15 residues. The germline gives CDR1 SGHDT, CDR2 YYEEEE. The CDR3 here is CASSLLAGRNTEAFF. The CDR3 nucleotides read TGTGCCAGCAGCTTGTTGGCAGGGCGGAACACTGAAGCTTTCTTT.

This chain joins TRBV11-1 and TRBJ1-3; a weak D match, TRBD1 (6 bases). The CDR3 consists of 14 residues. Germline-derived CDR1 and CDR2 are SGHAT and FQDESV (reference sequence). The ends were cut back, 5 bases at V and 1 base at J, with 9 bases in the middle. CDR3 in DNA: TGTGCCAGCAGCCTTACAGGGTCTGGAAACACCATATATTTT. This sequence encodes CASSLTGSGNTIYF. Full variable domain (remainder filled in from reference TRBV11-1 and TRBJ1-3): EAEVAQSPRYKITEKSQAVAFWCDPISGHATLYWYRQILGQGPELLVQFQDESVVDDSQLPKDRFSAERLKGVDSTLKIQPAELGDSAMYLCASSLTGSGNTIYFGEGSWLTVV.

V usage is TRBV2 and J usage is TRBJ2-6; D is perhaps TRBD2 (5 bases). The CDR3 is 15 amino acids. From germline, CDR1 is SNHLY and CDR2 FYNNEI. V was trimmed by 2 bases and J by 0 bases, leaving 5 bases between them. The chain's CDR3 is CASSETSSGANVLTF. The CDR3 DNA is TGTGCCAGCAGTGAAACTAGCTCTGGGGCCAACGTCCTGACTTTC.

The rearrangement joins TRBV5-4 to TRBJ2-1; 11 bases are shared with TRBD2. Germline V lookup: CDR1 SGHNT, CDR2 YYREEE (reference sequence). V lost 4 bases to trimming and J lost 8 bases; unmatched junction nucleotides: 11. The CDR3 contains 16 residues. The DNA of the CDR3 is TGTGCCAGCAGCCCCCGCGGGACTAGCGGTATAGATGAGCAGTTCTTC. Its protein product is CASSPRGTSGIDEQFF.

The chain combines TRBV6-1 with TRBJ1-4, with D possibly being TRBD1 (6 bases). Germline CDR1 and CDR2: MNHNS and SASEGT. V was shortened by 0 bases and J by 2 bases, with 13 bases between the two germline ends. The CDR3 has 17 amino acids. The CDR3: CASSEAPHRATNEKLFF. The CDR3 DNA reads TGTGCCAGCAGTGAAGCCCCTCACAGGGCCACTAATGAAAAACTGTTTTTT.

V gene TRBV18 combines with J gene TRBJ2-2; either TRBD1 or TRBD2 may supply D (5 bases each). This CDR3 has 14 amino acids. Germline CDR1 and CDR2: KGHSH and LQKENI. The V gene lost 2 bases and the J gene lost 6 bases, with 10 bases spanning the gap. CDR3: CASSPEGTSGELFF. The CDR3 DNA follows: TGTGCCAGCTCACCAGAGGGGACGTCCGGGGAGCTGTTTTTT.

This rearrangement joins TRBV2 to TRBJ1-5, with D unresolved. CDR1 and CDR2 (germline): SNHLY, FYNNEI. Trimming took off 3 bases at V and 3 bases at J, with 9 bases between the two ends. This CDR3 spans 14 amino acids. The DNA for the CDR3 is TGTGCCAGCAGTGACACTCGGCCCAATCAGCCCCAGCATTTT. It codes for CASSDTRPNQPQHF.

The DNA of the CDR3 is TGTGCCAGCAGTCCCCGACTAGCGGGAGGGACAGATACGCAGTATTTT. It yields the protein CASSPRLAGGTDTQYF. The V and J genes are TRBV27 and TRBJ2-3, with TRBD2 matching 14 bases. Per the germline V gene, CDR1 is MNHEY and CDR2 is SMNVEV (reference sequence). The CDR3 contains 16 residues. After removal of 5 bases from V and 3 bases from J, the junction contained 4 bases not matched to a gene.

The rearrangement links TRBV6-4 to TRBJ2-3; D is ambiguous. The V gene lost 2 bases and the J gene lost 2 bases, with 5 bases spanning the gap. Germline loops: CDR1 MRHNA, CDR2 SNTAGT. The CDR3 is 13 amino acids. The CDR3 loop reads CASSDGVTDTQYF. CDR3 in DNA: TGTGCCAGCAGTGACGGGGTCACAGATACGCAGTATTTT.

This rearrangement joins TRBV7-2 to TRBJ2-4; no firm D call. Germline lookup yields CDR1 SGHTA and CDR2 FQGNSA. Trimming took off 5 bases at V and 0 bases at J, with 8 bases between the two ends. The CDR3 is made up of 14 amino acids. This chain's CDR3 is CASSQILAKNIQYF. The DNA for the CDR3 is TGTGCCAGCAGCCAGATTCTAGCCAAAAACATTCAGTACTTC.